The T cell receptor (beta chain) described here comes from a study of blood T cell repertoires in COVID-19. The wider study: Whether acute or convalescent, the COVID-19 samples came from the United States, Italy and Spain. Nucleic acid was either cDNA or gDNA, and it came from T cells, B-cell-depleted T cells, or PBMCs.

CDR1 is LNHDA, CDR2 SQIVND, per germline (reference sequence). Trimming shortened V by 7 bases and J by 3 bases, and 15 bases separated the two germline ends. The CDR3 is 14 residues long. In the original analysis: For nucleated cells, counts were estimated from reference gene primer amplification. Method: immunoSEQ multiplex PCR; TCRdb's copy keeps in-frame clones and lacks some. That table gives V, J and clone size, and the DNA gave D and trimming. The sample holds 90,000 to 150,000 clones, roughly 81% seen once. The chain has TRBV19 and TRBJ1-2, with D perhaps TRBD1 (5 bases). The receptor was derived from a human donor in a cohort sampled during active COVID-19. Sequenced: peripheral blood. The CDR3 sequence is CASKGVEIHYGYTF. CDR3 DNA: TGTGCCAGTAAAGGGGTGGAAATTCACTATGGCTACACCTTC.